Below are 31 T cell receptor beta chains sequenced from a single sample in a study of blood T cell repertoires in COVID-19. Clones were read by immunoSEQ multiplex PCR, and TCRdb kept only the in-frame ones, dropping some. Of over 70,000 clones listed, roughly 78% are singletons. Material for sequencing was peripheral blood. These receptors were taken from a man in his 60s with acute or convalescent COVID-19.

This sequence joins TRBV6-6 and TRBJ1-1, with TRBD1 as a possible D gene (6 bases). The length of the CDR3 is 13 residues. The V gene's germline CDR1 is MNHNY and CDR2 SVGAGI (reference sequence). The V end lost 7 bases, the J end lost 5 bases, and 14 bases lay between the germline ends. The CDR3 is CASISGAGTEAFF. CDR3 bases: TGTGCCAGCATTTCAGGGGCAGGTACTGAAGCTTTCTTT.

This rearrangement joins TRBV7-9 to TRBJ2-7, with D uncertain. This CDR3 is built from 12 residues. Trimming pared 2 bases from V and 3 bases from J, leaving 5 bases between. Germline lookup yields CDR1 SEHNR and CDR2 FQNEAQ (reference sequence). CDR3: CASSLQDYEQYF. CDR3 nucleotide sequence: TGTGCCAGCAGCTTACAGGACTACGAGCAGTACTTC.

The V call is TRBV6-2 or TRBV6-3, the J call TRBJ2-7; TRBD2 matches at 7 bases. Per the germline V gene, CDR1 is MNHEY and CDR2 is SVGEGT. CDR3 size: 15 residues. V lost 5 bases, J lost 4 bases, and 11 bases stayed unmatched. The CDR3 DNA follows: TGTGCCAGCAGTCTCACTACCGGGGGGAAGTACGAGCAGTACTTC. Amino acids: CASSLTTGGKYEQYF.

Only a few counts were recorded for this clone. This sequence joins TRBV6-6 and TRBJ2-7; TRBD1 is a possible D gene (6 bases). The CDR3 runs to 14 residues. CDR1 is MNHNY, CDR2 SVGAGI, per germline (reference sequence). V gave up 7 bases and J gave up 3 bases, with 16 bases separating them. The CDR3 nucleotides are TGTGCCAGCACCCCAACCAGGGGAAACTACGAGCAGTACTTC. This encodes CASTPTRGNYEQYF.

This clone was observed a single time. The same CDR3 arises from other DNA sequences in this sample as well. The gene calls are TRBV28 and TRBJ2-2; weak D call: TRBD1 (5 bases). Trimming took off 2 bases at V and 1 base at J, with 5 bases between the two ends. Germline V gene data show CDR1 as MDHEN and CDR2 as SYDVKM. The CDR3 consists of 14 residues. CDR3: CASSLGQNTGELFF. In DNA form, the CDR3 reads TGTGCCAGCAGTTTAGGACAGAACACCGGGGAGCTGTTTTTT.

The chain couples TRBV6-6 to TRBJ1-1; D might be TRBD1 (6 bases). V was pared by 5 bases and J by 3 bases, with 10 bases between. Per germline, CDR1 MNHNY and CDR2 SVGAGI (reference sequence). This CDR3 has 13 amino acids. The CDR3 spells CASSATGYTEAFF. CDR3 sequence (DNA): TGTGCCAGCAGTGCCACAGGGTACACTGAAGCTTTCTTT.

This clone was seen just once. Here the CDR3 DNA reads TGTGCCAGCAGTCCCGGGGGGTACGGAAACACTGAAGCTTTCTTT. This codes for CASSPGGYGNTEAFF. V and J are TRBV6-2 or TRBV6-3 and TRBJ1-1; D is possibly TRBD1 (5 bases). This CDR3 comprises 15 residues. Germline lookup yields CDR1 MNHEY and CDR2 SVGEGT. V was trimmed by 5 bases and J by 2 bases, leaving 15 bases between them.

The chain couples TRBV7-2 to TRBJ1-6, with D possibly matching TRBD1 (6 bases). CDR3 size: 16 residues. V shed 8 bases and J shed 3 bases, with 17 bases lying between them. Germline V gene lookup returns CDR1 SGHTA and CDR2 FQGNSA. This CDR3 is CASRGGAGVYNSPLHF. The CDR3 bases are TGTGCCAGCCGCGGGGGGGCCGGGGTCTATAATTCACCCCTCCACTTT.

The CDR3 bases are TGTGCCAGCAGCAGGCCCCTCGGGCGGGGGGCTTACAATGAGCAGTTCTTC. This translates into CASSRPLGRGAYNEQFF. This sequence joins TRBV21-1 and TRBJ2-1; the DNA was not compared with TRBD2, the D call given in the table. TRBV21-1 is a pseudogene. The CDR3 is made up of 17 amino acids.

The V call is TRBV5-1, the J call TRBJ1-3, with D perhaps TRBD1 (5 bases). Per the germline V gene, CDR1 is SGHRS and CDR2 is YFSETQ. This CDR3 has 14 amino acids. V lost 1 base and J 4 bases, leaving 9 bases between the germline ends. The CDR3 protein is CASSLLDNGNTIYF. The CDR3 coding sequence is TGCGCCAGCAGCTTGTTGGACAACGGAAACACCATATATTTT.

The chain recombines TRBV5-4 with TRBJ2-1; D is undetermined. Trimming removed 5 bases at V and 6 bases at J, with 18 bases between. Per germline, CDR1 SGHNT and CDR2 YYREEE (reference sequence). CDR3 size: 15 residues. In DNA, the CDR3 is TGTGCCAGCAGTTACGACTCGTCCAATTTCAATGAGCAGTTCTTC. Translated, it gives CASSYDSSNFNEQFF.

The chain recombines TRBV11-3 with TRBJ1-5, with unresolved D. Germline V gives CDR1 SGHNT, CDR2 YENEEA. V was shortened by 5 bases and J by 9 bases, with 14 bases between the two germline ends. CDR3 length equals 13 residues. The CDR3 reads CASSLRRGLPQHF. The CDR3 DNA is TGTGCCAGCAGCCTAAGACGGGGATTGCCCCAGCATTTT.

V gene TRBV21-1 combines with J gene TRBJ1-1; the table names TRBD1, a call not compared with the DNA. TRBV21-1 is given as a pseudogene. CDR3 length: 11 amino acids. CDR3 sequence reads: CASSGQTEAFF. The CDR3 DNA follows: TGTGCCAGCAGCGGACAAACTGAAGCTTTCTTT.

This clone was seen a few times. The J gene is TRBJ1-3, the V gene TRBV5-1, with D uncertain. V was pared by 2 bases and J by 4 bases, with 10 bases between. Germline V gene lookup returns CDR1 SGHRS and CDR2 YFSETQ. The CDR3 has 14 amino acids. CDR3 coding DNA: TGCGCCAGCAGCTTCGGAGGTGAAGGAAACACCATATATTTT. Residues: CASSFGGEGNTIYF.

The CDR3 coding sequence is TGTGCCAGCAGCCCAGATGGGACACCTTCTGGAAACACCATATATTTT. Protein sequence: CASSPDGTPSGNTIYF. V and J are TRBV4-2 and TRBJ1-3; perhaps TRBD1 as D (6 bases). CDR3 size: 16 residues. The germline gives CDR1 LGHNA, CDR2 YNFKEQ. V gave up 4 bases and J gave up 1 base, with 14 bases separating them.

V gene TRBV18 combines with J gene TRBJ2-1; perhaps TRBD1 as D (6 bases). Trimming removed 3 bases from V and 5 bases from J, with 17 bases in between. CDR3 length: 16 amino acids. The germline CDR1 and CDR2 sequences are KGHSH and LQKENI. CDR3 in amino acids: CASSPPSQGRNNEQFF. The CDR3 DNA reads as TGTGCCAGCTCACCTCCGTCGCAGGGGCGGAACAATGAGCAGTTCTTC.

The genes are TRBV5-5 and TRBJ2-2, with a tentative D call TRBD2 (7 bases). This CDR3 region has 18 residues. Germline CDR1 reads SGHKS; CDR2 reads YYEKEE (reference sequence). V lost 3 bases and J 6 bases, leaving 24 bases between the germline ends. The CDR3 sequence is CASSYIVFGGGASGELFF. For the CDR3, the DNA is TGTGCCAGCAGCTATATAGTCTTTGGCGGGGGCGCCTCCGGGGAGCTGTTTTTT. Using reference TRBV5-5 and TRBJ2-2 for the parts outside the CDR3, the full variable domain is DAGVTQSPTHLIKTRGQQVTLRCSPISGHKSVSWYQQVLGQGPQFIFQYYEKEERGRGNFPDRFSARQFPNYSSELNVNALLLGDSALYLCASSYIVFGGGASGELFFGEGSRLTVL.

In its sample, this clone was seen once. This chain joins TRBV7-2 and TRBJ2-3; 14 nucleotides agree with TRBD2. The CDR3 is 17 amino acids. Germline-derived CDR1 and CDR2 are SGHTA and FQGNSA. After removal of 4 bases from V and 4 bases from J, the junction contained 7 bases not matched to a gene. DNA of the CDR3: TGTGCCAGCAGCTCCGGACTAGCGGGAGGCGGCGCAGATACGCAGTATTTT. It encodes CASSSGLAGGGADTQYF.

As to this clone: The same CDR3 also results from other DNA sequences found in this sample. V and J are TRBV19 and TRBJ1-1, with a weak D call TRBD1 (5 bases). The CDR3 loop spans 13 amino acids. CDR1 and CDR2 from the germline V gene are LNHDA and SQIVND (reference sequence). V was clipped by 7 bases and J by 1 base, with 10 bases between them. For the CDR3, the DNA is TGTGCCAGTACCCTGGGGGGGAACACTGAAGCTTTCTTT. Amino acids: CASTLGGNTEAFF.

The V call is TRBV19, the J call TRBJ2-5; no clear D. CDR3 length: 13 amino acids. Germline-derived CDR1 and CDR2 are LNHDA and SQIVND (reference sequence). V was trimmed by 5 bases and J by 2 bases, leaving 9 bases between them. The CDR3 loop is CASSDTGQETQYF. The CDR3 DNA is TGTGCCAGTAGTGACACTGGACAAGAGACCCAGTACTTC.

This clone has a count of ten or more. Within the sample, other DNA sequences also encode this same CDR3. The CDR3 sequence is CASSPRTGPGDTEAFF. The CDR3 nucleotides are TGTGCCAGCTCACCAAGGACAGGGCCCGGTGACACTGAAGCTTTCTTT. The chain is built from TRBV18 and TRBJ1-1; 8 bases match TRBD1. V was clipped by 2 bases and J by 3 bases; unmatched bases: 8. The germline V gene encodes CDR1 KGHSH and CDR2 LQKENI. CDR3 length: 16 amino acids.

V usage is TRBV29-1 and J usage is TRBJ1-3; D might be TRBD1 (6 bases). Deletions cut 4 bases from V and 0 bases from J, with 13 bases between. CDR3 size: 15 residues. CDR1 is SQVTM, CDR2 ANQGSEA, per germline. CDR3 DNA sequence: TGCAGCGTTGGGGCCGGGACAAGCTCTGGAAACACCATATATTTT. Its protein product is CSVGAGTSSGNTIYF.

The chain links TRBV5-6 to TRBJ1-5, with D possibly being TRBD1 (6 bases). The length of the CDR3 is 16 residues. Germline V CDR1 and CDR2: SGHDT, YYEEEE. V lost 0 bases, J lost 7 bases, and 17 bases lay in between. In DNA, the CDR3 is TGTGCCAGCAGCTTGGCCCGTGGGGGCGCGGAACAGCCCCAGCATTTT. Translation: CASSLARGGAEQPQHF.

V is TRBV5-8 and J is TRBJ1-4, with no clear D. The CDR3 spans 15 residues. Germline CDR1 is SGHTS and CDR2 is YDEGEE. Trimming stripped 2 bases from V and 8 bases from J, with 16 bases between. CDR3 sequence: CASSFVSVGGEKLFF. The CDR3 nucleotides read TGTGCCAGCAGCTTTGTCAGCGTAGGAGGCGAAAAACTGTTTTTT.

The chain uses TRBV28 and TRBJ2-2; 7 bases agree with TRBD2. Germline CDR1 is MDHEN and CDR2 is SYDVKM. Trimming took 6 bases from V and 4 from J; bases not matched to a gene: 5. This CDR3 spans 14 amino acids. The CDR3 sequence is CASSPAGVTGELFF. The CDR3 DNA follows: TGTGCCAGCAGCCCGGCGGGAGTCACCGGGGAGCTGTTTTTT.

The rearrangement uses TRBV7-6 and TRBJ2-3; 13 bases are shared with TRBD2. The V gene end was trimmed by 5 bases and the J gene end by 3 bases; junction bases not matched to a gene: 2. This CDR3 has 15 amino acids. The V gene's germline CDR1 is SGHVS and CDR2 FNYEAQ. The CDR3 nucleotides are TGTGCCAGCAGCCCACTAGCGGGGGGGACAGATACGCAGTATTTT. This codes for CASSPLAGGTDTQYF. The full variable domain, its missing parts supplied by reference TRBV7-6 and TRBJ2-3, is GAGVSQSPRYKVTKRGQDVALRCDPISGHVSLYWYRQALGQGPEFLTYFNYEAQQDKSGLPNDRFSAERPEGSISTLTIQRTEQRDSAMYRCASSPLAGGTDTQYFGPGTRLTVL.

The genes are TRBV5-5 and TRBJ1-2; no firm D call. The V end lost 4 bases, the J end lost 7 bases, and 11 bases lay between the germline ends. Germline assignment: CDR1 SGHKS and CDR2 YYEKEE (reference sequence). The CDR3 contains 12 residues. CDR3 in DNA: TGTGCCAGCAGCCGATGGACTAGTGGCTACACCTTC. This translates into CASSRWTSGYTF.

V is TRBV11-3 and J is TRBJ2-3, with 12 bases that match TRBD2. CDR3 size: 15 residues. Germline trimming cut 8 bases from V and 2 bases from J; bases unmatched to any gene: 5. Germline values: CDR1 SGHNT, CDR2 YENEEA. This CDR3 reads CASSRLAGVTDTQYF. The CDR3 bases are TGTGCCAGCTCCCGACTAGCGGGAGTCACAGATACGCAGTATTTT.

This clone was detected only once. The rearrangement links TRBV14 to TRBJ2-3, with 8 bases aligning to TRBD2. The V gene's germline CDR1 is SGHDN and CDR2 FVKESK. The CDR3 is 17 residues long. Losses at the gene ends were 4 bases for V and 2 bases for J; bases not matched to a gene: 11. CDR3 loop: CASSPLASGGNTDTQYF. CDR3 in DNA: TGTGCCAGCAGCCCCCTGGCCAGCGGGGGCAACACAGATACGCAGTATTTT.

The V and J genes are TRBV19 and TRBJ2-1; the D gene is possibly TRBD1 (6 bases). Per the germline V gene, CDR1 is LNHDA and CDR2 is SQIVND (reference sequence). The CDR3 is made up of 16 amino acids. Trimming cost V 3 bases and J 4 bases, with 16 bases left between them. CDR3 sequence (DNA): TGTGCCAGTAGTATTAGTAGGACAGAGAGGTACAATGAGCAGTTCTTC. Amino acids: CASSISRTERYNEQFF. Filled out from reference TRBV19 and TRBJ2-1, the complete variable domain reads DGGITQSPKYLFRKEGQNVTLSCEQNLNHDAMYWYRQDPGQGLRLIYYSQIVNDFQKGDIAEGYSVSREKKESFPLTVTSAQKNPTAFYLCASSISRTERYNEQFFGPGTRLTVL.

The chain has TRBV18 and TRBJ1-2; the D gene is possibly TRBD1 (5 bases). The germline V gene has CDR1 KGHSH and CDR2 LQKENI. CDR3 size: 14 residues. V was cut by 3 bases and J by 5 bases, with 13 bases left in between. CDR3 DNA: TGTGCCAGCTCACCTGGGGCCGAGTATTATGGCTACACCTTC. As protein: CASSPGAEYYGYTF. Combining the CDR3 with reference TRBV18 and TRBJ1-2 gives the whole variable domain NAGVMQNPRHLVRRRGQEARLRCSPMKGHSHVYWYRQLPEEGLKFMVYLQKENIIDESGMPKERFSAEFPKEGPSILRIQQVVRGDSAAYFCASSPGAEYYGYTFGSGTRLTVV.